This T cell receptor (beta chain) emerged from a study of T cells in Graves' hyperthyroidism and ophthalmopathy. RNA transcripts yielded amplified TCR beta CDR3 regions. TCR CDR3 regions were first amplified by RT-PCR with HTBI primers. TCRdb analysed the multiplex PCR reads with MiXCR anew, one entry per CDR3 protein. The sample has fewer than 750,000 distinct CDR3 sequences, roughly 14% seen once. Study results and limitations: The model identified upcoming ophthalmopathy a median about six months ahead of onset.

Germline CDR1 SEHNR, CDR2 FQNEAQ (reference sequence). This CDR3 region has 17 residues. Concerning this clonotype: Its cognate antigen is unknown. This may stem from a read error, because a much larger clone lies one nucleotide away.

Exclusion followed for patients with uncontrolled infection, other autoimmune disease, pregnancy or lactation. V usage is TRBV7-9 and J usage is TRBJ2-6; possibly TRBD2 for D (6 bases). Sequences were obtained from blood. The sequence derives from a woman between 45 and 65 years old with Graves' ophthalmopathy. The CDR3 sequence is CVSSLDVGGRGANVLTF. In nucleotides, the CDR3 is TGTGTCAGCAGCTTAGATGTCGGGGGTCGTGGGGCCAACGTCCTGACTTTC.